This T cell receptor beta chain is drawn from a study of OX40 agonist ivuxolimab in advanced cancers. Study as a whole: A diagnosis of hepatocellular carcinoma, melanoma, renal cell or head and neck cancer was present in dose-escalation patients. Study results and limitations: In the 0.1-3.0 mg/kg groups, partial responders showed among the lowest expansion. At 0.1 to 3.0 mg/kg, clonal expansion of CD4+ and CD8+ blood T cells had occurred by week 6.

Trimming removed 1 base at V and 2 bases at J, with 6 bases between. Germline CDR1 and CDR2: SGHNT and YYREEE (reference sequence). This CDR3 spans 13 amino acids. A note on this clone: What it binds is unknown.

Method: immunoSEQ multiplex PCR; TCRdb's copy keeps in-frame clones and lacks some. The data contain about 80,000 clones, about nine tenths of them singletons. The J gene is TRBJ1-2, the V gene TRBV5-4; D is unresolved. The receptor was derived from an adult with an advanced solid tumor such as melanoma, head and neck, liver or kidney cancer. The sequenced sample was CD4+ or CD8+ T cells sorted from blood, obtained in a trial of the OX40 agonist ivuxolimab. As DNA, the CDR3 is TGTGCCAGCAGCTTGAGATCCAACTATGGCTACACCTTC. Translated: CASSLRSNYGYTF.